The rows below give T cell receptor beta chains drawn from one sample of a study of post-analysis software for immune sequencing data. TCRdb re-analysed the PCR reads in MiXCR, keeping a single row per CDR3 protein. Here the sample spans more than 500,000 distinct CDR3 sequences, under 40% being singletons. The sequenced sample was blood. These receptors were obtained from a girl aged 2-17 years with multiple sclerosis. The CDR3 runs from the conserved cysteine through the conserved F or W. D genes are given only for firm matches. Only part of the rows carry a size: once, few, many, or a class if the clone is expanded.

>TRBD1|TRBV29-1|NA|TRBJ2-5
CSVGAGGIQETQYF
TGCAGCGTTGGGGCAGGGGGTATACAAGAGACCCAGTACTTC
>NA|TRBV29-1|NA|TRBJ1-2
CSVELGVAYGYTF
TGCAGCGTTGAGCTCGGTGTTGCCTATGGCTACACCTTC
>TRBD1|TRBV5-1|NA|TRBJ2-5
CASSLGDRGRETQYF
TGCGCCAGCAGCTTGGGGGACAGGGGTCGAGAGACCCAGTACTTC
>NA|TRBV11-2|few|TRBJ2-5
CASSPSEAGETQYF
TGTGCCAGCAGCCCTAGTGAGGCGGGGGAGACCCAGTACTTC
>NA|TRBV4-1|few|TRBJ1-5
CASSQVPRDQPQHF
TGCGCCAGCAGCCAAGTCCCCAGAGATCAGCCCCAGCATTTT
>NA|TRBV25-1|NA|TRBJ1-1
CASSEFPRDSTEAFF
TGTGCCAGCAGTGAATTTCCCCGCGACAGCACTGAAGCTTTCTTT
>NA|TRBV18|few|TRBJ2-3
CASSPPLGDTQYF
TGTGCCAGCTCACCGCCTCTCGGAGATACGCAGTATTTT
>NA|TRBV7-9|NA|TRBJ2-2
CASSLDEGPNTNTGELFF
TGTGCCAGCAGCTTAGATGAGGGGCCGAATACGAACACCGGGGAGCTGTTTTTT
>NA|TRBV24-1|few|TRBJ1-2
CATSEPGTSGYTF
TGTGCCACCAGTGAACCCGGGACAAGTGGCTACACCTTC
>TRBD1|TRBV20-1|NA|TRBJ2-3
CSAGNRGPLDTQYF
TGCAGTGCAGGGAACAGGGGCCCCCTGGATACGCAGTATTTT
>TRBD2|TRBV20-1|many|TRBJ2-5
CSASRTSGRTYQETQYF
TGCAGTGCTAGCCGGACTAGCGGTAGAACCTACCAAGAGACCCAGTACTTC
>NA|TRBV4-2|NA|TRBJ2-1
CASSHGQNNEQFF
TGTGCCAGCAGCCATGGACAGAACAATGAGCAGTTCTTC
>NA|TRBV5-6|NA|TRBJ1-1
CASSPLIGDGEAFF
TGTGCCAGCAGCCCGTTAATCGGGGACGGTGAAGCTTTCTTT
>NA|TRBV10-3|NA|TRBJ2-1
CAIRDYAEQFF
TGTGCCATCAGGGATTACGCCGAGCAGTTCTTC
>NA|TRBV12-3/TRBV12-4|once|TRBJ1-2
CASSTPPTAYGYTF
TGTGCCAGCAGTACCCCACCGACAGCCTATGGCTACACCTTC
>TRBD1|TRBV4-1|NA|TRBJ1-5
CASSQAGQPNQPRHF
TGCGCCAGCAGCCAAGCGGGACAGCCCAATCAGCCCCGGCATTTT
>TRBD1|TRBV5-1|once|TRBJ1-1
CASRRDQGAGTEAFF
TGCGCCAGCAGGCGGGATCAGGGGGCGGGAACTGAAGCTTTCTTT
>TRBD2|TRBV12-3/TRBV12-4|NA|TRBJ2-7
CASSPSGRPYEQYF
TGTGCCAGCAGTCCTAGCGGAAGGCCTTACGAGCAGTACTTC
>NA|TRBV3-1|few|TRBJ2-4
CASSQYGLQYF
TGTGCCAGCAGCCAATATGGACTTCAGTACTTC
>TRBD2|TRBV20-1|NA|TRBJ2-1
CSASSGTSDNEQFF
TGCAGTGCTAGCTCCGGGACTAGCGACAATGAGCAGTTCTTC
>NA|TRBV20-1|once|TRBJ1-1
CSARGGRGVQAEAFF
TGCAGTGCTAGAGGGGGCCGGGGGGTTCAGGCTGAAGCTTTCTTT
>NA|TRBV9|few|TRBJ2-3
CASSVTALPLTDTQYF
TGTGCCAGCAGCGTAACGGCGCTCCCACTCACAGATACGCAGTATTTT
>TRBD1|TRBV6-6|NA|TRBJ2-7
CASRVRGWGYEQYF
TGTGCCAGCAGGGTCAGGGGGTGGGGCTACGAGCAGTACTTC
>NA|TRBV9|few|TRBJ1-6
CASSPSRGRNSPLHF
TGTGCCAGCAGCCCCTCTAGGGGAAGGAATTCACCCCTCCACTTT
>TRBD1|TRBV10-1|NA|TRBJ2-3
CASSESDRGTQYF
TGCGCCAGCAGTGAAAGCGACAGGGGTACGCAGTATTTT
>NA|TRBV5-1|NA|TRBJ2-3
CASSLAVSPNTDTQYF
TGCGCCAGCAGCTTGGCGGTCTCCCCTAACACAGATACGCAGTATTTT
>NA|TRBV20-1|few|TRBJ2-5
CSASGQKETQYF
TGCAGTGCTAGCGGTCAGAAAGAGACCCAGTACTTC
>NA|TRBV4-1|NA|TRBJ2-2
CASSSGGELFF
TGCGCCAGCTCGAGCGGCGGGGAGCTGTTTTTT
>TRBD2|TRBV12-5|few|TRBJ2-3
CASGRSGGATDTQYF
TGTGCTAGTGGACGAAGCGGGGGGGCCACAGATACGCAGTATTTT
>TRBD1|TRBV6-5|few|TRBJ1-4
CASSLEQGAQLFF
TGTGCCAGCAGTCTCGAACAGGGGGCACAACTGTTTTTT
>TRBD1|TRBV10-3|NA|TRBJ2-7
CAARPGTGTAETRYF
TGTGCCGCCCGCCCCGGGACAGGGACTGCGGAGACCCGGTACTTC
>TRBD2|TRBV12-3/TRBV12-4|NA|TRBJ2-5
CASSTTQRGGETQYF
TGTGCCAGCAGTACCACTCAGCGGGGAGGAGAGACCCAGTACTTC
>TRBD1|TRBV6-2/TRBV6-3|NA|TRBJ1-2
CASSYPVGGDYGYTF
TGTGCCAGCAGTTATCCCGTAGGGGGCGACTATGGCTACACCTTC
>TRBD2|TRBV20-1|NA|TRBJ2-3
CSAETSGLNTDTQYF
TGCAGTGCTGAGACTAGCGGGCTTAACACAGATACGCAGTATTTT
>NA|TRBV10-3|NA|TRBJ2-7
CAISDPPSGHYEQYF
TGTGCCATCAGTGATCCCCCCTCGGGTCATTACGAGCAGTACTTC
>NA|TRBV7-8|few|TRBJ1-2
CASSPVSSPNYGYTF
TGTGCCAGCAGCCCAGTTAGTTCACCGAACTATGGCTACACCTTC
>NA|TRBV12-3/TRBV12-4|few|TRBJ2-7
CASSYVTGSGLDEQYF
TGTGCCAGCAGTTATGTAACAGGGAGCGGGTTGGACGAGCAGTACTTC
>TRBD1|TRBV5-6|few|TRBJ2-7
CASSFAGGEYEQYF
TGTGCCAGCAGCTTTGCAGGGGGAGAATACGAGCAGTACTTC
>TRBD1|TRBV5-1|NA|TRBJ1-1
CASSYPRGAGGNTEAFF
TGCGCCAGCAGCTACCCCCGGGGAGCAGGGGGGAACACTGAAGCTTTCTTT
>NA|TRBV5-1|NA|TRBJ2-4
CASSFQGVQDNEQYF
TGCGCCAGCAGCTTTCAGGGAGTGCAAGACAATGAGCAGTACTTC